The next 14 T cell receptor beta chains were all read from a single sample in a study of shared clonotypes between healthy human individuals. Sequenced by immunoSEQ multiplex PCR; TCRdb stores in-frame clones only, minus some. The sample gives 2.3 million or so clones, 93% of which show up once; around 0.4% is in the top ten. The source material was naive CD4+ T cells from PBMCs. Indicated subset: CD45RA+ positively selected. These TCRs come from a young man in good health. Some clones in this sample may be carry-over from other donors' samples.

This chain joins TRBV28 and TRBJ2-5; 9 nucleotides agree with TRBD2. This CDR3 has 16 residues. Germline V CDR1 and CDR2: MDHEN, SYDVKM. The J segment lost 0 bases and the V segment lost 2 bases, leaving 4 bases of the junction unmatched. CDR3 sequence: CASSLGASGDQETQYF. The CDR3 nucleotides are TGTGCCAGCAGTTTAGGGGCTAGCGGGGACCAAGAGACCCAGTACTTC.

V and J are TRBV6-1 and TRBJ2-7; tentatively, D is TRBD1 or TRBD2 (5 bases each). This CDR3 region has 15 residues. V shed 10 bases and J shed 3 bases, with 22 bases lying between them. CDR1 and CDR2 from the germline V gene are MNHNS and SASEGT. As DNA, the CDR3 is TGTGCCACCACTAGGCCGGGACCCAACATCTACGAGCAGTACTTC. Protein sequence: CATTRPGPNIYEQYF.

In DNA form, the CDR3 reads TGTGCCAGCTGCCTCATCGGGCAGTGGCGGTTATGGCAGTTCTTC. Translating gives CASCLIGQWRLWQFF. The gene calls are TRBV2 and TRBJ2-1; no clear D gene. The CDR3 contains 15 residues. In germline, CDR1 is SNHLY, CDR2 FYNNEI. V shed 8 bases and J shed 12 bases, with 26 bases lying between them.

The chain employs TRBV5-1 and TRBJ2-3; TRBD2 matches 10 bases. The V gene's germline CDR1 is SGHRS and CDR2 YFSETQ. V lost 7 bases and J lost 0; bases outside the gene matches: 17. The CDR3 consists of 19 residues. For the CDR3, the DNA is TGCGCCAGCCAAACCGGCAGGCTAGCGGGAGCCAGAAGCACAGATACGCAGTATTTT. It yields the protein CASQTGRLAGARSTDTQYF.

This clone was seen once. This chain uses TRBV28 with TRBJ1-1; a possible D gene is TRBD1 (6 bases). V gave up 8 bases and J gave up 3 bases, with 13 bases separating them. The germline V gene has CDR1 MDHEN and CDR2 SYDVKM. The CDR3 sequence is 13 residues long. The CDR3 sequence is CASGGGYYTEAFF. In DNA form, the CDR3 reads TGTGCCAGCGGGGGGGGCTACTACACTGAAGCTTTCTTT.

The V gene is TRBV2, the J gene TRBJ1-2; 9 bases agree with TRBD1. The CDR3 contains 15 residues. Trimming at V came to 4 bases and at J to 4 bases, leaving 7 bases not matched to a gene. CDR1 SNHLY and CDR2 FYNNEI come from the germline V gene. The CDR3 spells CASSATGGAGYGYTF. The CDR3, as DNA: TGTGCCAGCAGTGCAACAGGGGGCGCGGGCTATGGCTACACCTTC.

The J gene is TRBJ1-1, the V gene TRBV5-4; tentative D call: TRBD1 (5 bases). The CDR3 runs to 16 residues. V lost 4 bases to trimming and J lost 4 bases, with 20 bases between them. In germline, CDR1 is SGHNT, CDR2 YYREEE (reference sequence). CDR3 nucleotides: TGTGCCAGCAGCCTTCGGGGATCCGCGGGGGGCACTGAAGCTTTCTTT. Encoded protein: CASSLRGSAGGTEAFF.

V usage is TRBV19 and J usage is TRBJ1-1; unclear D gene. Trimming left V 4 bases short and J 1 base short, with 10 bases between. Germline assignment: CDR1 LNHDA and CDR2 SQIVND (reference sequence). This CDR3 is 14 amino acids long. The chain's CDR3 is CASSTTYTNTEAFF. The CDR3, as DNA: TGTGCCAGTAGTACCACCTACACGAACACTGAAGCTTTCTTT.

The chain is built from TRBV18 and TRBJ2-7; no firm D call. This CDR3 spans 13 amino acids. Germline V CDR1 and CDR2: KGHSH, LQKENI. V was clipped by 2 bases and J by 3 bases, with 8 bases between them. The CDR3 is CASSPSKGYEQYF. In DNA, the CDR3 is TGTGCCAGCTCACCATCGAAAGGCTACGAGCAGTACTTC.

V and J are TRBV7-8 and TRBJ2-3; the D is unclear. Germline V gene lookup returns CDR1 SGHVS and CDR2 FQNEAQ. With 0 bases removed from V and 0 bases from J, the gap between germline ends came to 7 bases. The CDR3 is 15 residues long. CDR3 loop: CASSLAETSTDTQYF. The CDR3 nucleotides read TGTGCCAGCAGCTTAGCTGAAACTAGCACAGATACGCAGTATTTT.

The rearrangement links TRBV6-8 to TRBJ1-1; D not certain. V was cut by 6 bases and J by 1 base, with 12 bases left in between. The CDR3 sequence is 14 residues long. CDR1 and CDR2 from the germline V gene are MNHGY and SAAAGT. The CDR3 here is CASRSRGQNTEAFF. The CDR3 coding sequence is TGTGCCAGCAGATCACGAGGGCAGAACACTGAAGCTTTCTTT.

This chain joins TRBV29-1 and TRBJ2-3; 13 bases match TRBD2. CDR3 length: 16 amino acids. Germline loops: CDR1 SQVTM, CDR2 ANQGSEA. J gave up 4 bases and V 4 bases, and 8 bases lay outside the gene matches. The CDR3 sequence is CSVVELAGGFADTQYF. CDR3 nucleotide sequence: TGCAGCGTTGTTGAACTAGCGGGAGGGTTTGCAGATACGCAGTATTTT.

J is TRBJ1-2 and V is TRBV5-1, with 9 bases matching TRBD1. Germline V gives CDR1 SGHRS, CDR2 YFSETQ. V was pared by 4 bases and J by 7 bases, with 14 bases of the junction left unmatched. There are 16 residues in the CDR3. The CDR3, as DNA: TGCGCCAGCAGCCCAGGACCGGGACAGGGTAGTGGTGGCTACACCTTC. This gives the protein CASSPGPGQGSGGYTF.

In its sample, this clone was seen once. V and J are TRBV5-4 and TRBJ2-2; TRBD2 might be the D (6 bases). V was trimmed by 4 bases and J by 0 bases, leaving 19 bases between them. The CDR3 runs 18 residues. From germline, CDR1 is SGHNT and CDR2 YYREEE (reference sequence). The chain's CDR3 is CASSPVGGPNSNTGELFF. The CDR3 DNA reads TGTGCCAGCAGCCCCGTGGGGGGTCCAAATTCGAACACCGGGGAGCTGTTTTTT.